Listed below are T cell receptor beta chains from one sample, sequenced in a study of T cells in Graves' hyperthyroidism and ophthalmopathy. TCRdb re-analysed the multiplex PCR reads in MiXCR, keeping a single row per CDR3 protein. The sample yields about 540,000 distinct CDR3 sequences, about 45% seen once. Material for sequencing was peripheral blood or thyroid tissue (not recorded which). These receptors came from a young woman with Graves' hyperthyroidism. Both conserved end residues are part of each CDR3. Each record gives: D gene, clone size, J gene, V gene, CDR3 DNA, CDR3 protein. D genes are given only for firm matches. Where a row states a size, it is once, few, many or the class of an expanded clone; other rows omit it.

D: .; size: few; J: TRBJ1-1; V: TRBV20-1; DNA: TGCAGTGCTAGAACGGACGTCGAGGCTTTCTTT; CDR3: CSARTDVEAFF
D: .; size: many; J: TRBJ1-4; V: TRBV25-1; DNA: TGTGCCAGCAGTGAGGACAGTGCAACTAATGAAAAACTGTTTTTT; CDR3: CASSEDSATNEKLFF
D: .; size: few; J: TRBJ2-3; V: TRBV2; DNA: TGTGCCAGCAGGAGCACAGATACGCAGTATTTT; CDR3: CASRSTDTQYF
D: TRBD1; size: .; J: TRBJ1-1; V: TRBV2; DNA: TGTGCCAGCAGGGTTAGACAGGGTCTGAACACTGAAGCTTTCTTT; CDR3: CASRVRQGLNTEAFF
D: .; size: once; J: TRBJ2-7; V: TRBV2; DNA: TGTGCCAGCGGCCGGGCAGGGAATGTCTACGAGCAGTACTTC; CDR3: CASGRAGNVYEQYF
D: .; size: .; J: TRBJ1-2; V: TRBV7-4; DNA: TGTGCCAGCCATACCCGGGCCCGAGCTAACTATGGCTACACCTTC; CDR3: CASHTRARANYGYTF
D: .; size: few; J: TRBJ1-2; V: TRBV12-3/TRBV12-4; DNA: TGTGCCAGCTCACCACGGGCGGAGAGCCCTGGCTACACCTTC; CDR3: CASSPRAESPGYTF
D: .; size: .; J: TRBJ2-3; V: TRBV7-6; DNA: TGTGCCAGCAGCTTAGCATTCGTCAATACGCAGTATTTT; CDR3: CASSLAFVNTQYF
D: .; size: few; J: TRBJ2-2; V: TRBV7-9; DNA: TGTGCCAGCAGCTTAACGTTCAGTCACCTTGCCGGGGAGCTGTTTTTT; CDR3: CASSLTFSHLAGELFF
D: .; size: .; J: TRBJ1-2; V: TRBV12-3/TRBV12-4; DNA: TGTGCCAGCAGTTTAATTCGCACAGAGGGCTACACCTTC; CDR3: CASSLIRTEGYTF
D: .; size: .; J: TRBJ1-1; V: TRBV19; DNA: TGTGCCAGTACGCCGAGCCGAGGGCGGAGGAACACTGAAGCTTTCTTT; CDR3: CASTPSRGRRNTEAFF
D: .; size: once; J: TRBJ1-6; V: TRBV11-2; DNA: TGTGCCAGCAGCCGAAGTGGGAATTCACCCCTCCACTTT; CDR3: CASSRSGNSPLHF
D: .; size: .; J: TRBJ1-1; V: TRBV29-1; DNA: TGCAGCGTTGAGGACGGATTCACTGAAGCTTTCTTT; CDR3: CSVEDGFTEAFF
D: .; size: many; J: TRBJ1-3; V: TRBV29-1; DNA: TGCAGCGCAACGGCCAGACACTCTGGAAACACCATATATTTT; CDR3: CSATARHSGNTIYF
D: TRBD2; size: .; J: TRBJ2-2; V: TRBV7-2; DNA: TGCGCCAGCAGCCAAGTAGCGGGGGCGATCGGGGAGCTGTTTTTT; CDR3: CASSQVAGAIGELFF
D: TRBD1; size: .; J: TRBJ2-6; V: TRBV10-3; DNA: TGTGCCACCCTCAGGGACAGCGGACACGGACGCTCTGGGGCCAACGTCCTGACTTTC; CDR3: CATLRDSGHGRSGANVLTF
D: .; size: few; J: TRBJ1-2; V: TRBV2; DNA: TGTGCCAGCAGTTTGTGGGGGCCGAGGTATGGCTACACCTTC; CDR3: CASSLWGPRYGYTF
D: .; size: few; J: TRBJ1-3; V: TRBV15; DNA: TGTGCCACCAGTCGGAGGAGGAACACCATATATTTT; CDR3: CATSRRRNTIYF
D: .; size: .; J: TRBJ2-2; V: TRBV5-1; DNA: TGCGCCAGCAGCTCCCAAAAAGGGGCGAACACCGGGGAGCTGTTTTTT; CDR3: CASSSQKGANTGELFF
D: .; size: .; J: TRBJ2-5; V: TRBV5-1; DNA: TGCGCCAGCAGGGACGACGGACGGGAGACCCGGTACTTC; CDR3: CASRDDGRETRYF
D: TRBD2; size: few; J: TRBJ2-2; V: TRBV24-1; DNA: TGTGCCACCAGTGACGCAAGCGGGGCGAACACCGGGGAGCTGTTTTTT; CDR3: CATSDASGANTGELFF
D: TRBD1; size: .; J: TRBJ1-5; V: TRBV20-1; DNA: TGCAGTGCCGACCGAGGACAGGGCGTTAGCAATCAGCCCCAGCATTTT; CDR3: CSADRGQGVSNQPQHF
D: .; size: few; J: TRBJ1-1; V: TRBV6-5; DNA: TGTGCCAGCAGTTTCGGATATTCGAACACTGAAGCTTTCTTT; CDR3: CASSFGYSNTEAFF
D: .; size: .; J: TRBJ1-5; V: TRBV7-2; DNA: TGTGCCAGCAGCTGGGGGGGACCTGGGCAGCCCCAGCATTTT; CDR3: CASSWGGPGQPQHF
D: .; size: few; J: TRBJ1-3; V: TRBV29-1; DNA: TGCAGCGGGGGGGGGACTGACTCTGGAAACACCATATATTTT; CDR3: CSGGGTDSGNTIYF
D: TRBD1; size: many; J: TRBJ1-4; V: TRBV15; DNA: TGTGCCACCAGCAGAGATCAGGGGGCGAGCGAAAAACTGTTTTTT; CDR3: CATSRDQGASEKLFF
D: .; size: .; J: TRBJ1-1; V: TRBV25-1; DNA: TGTGCCAGCTCTCCCTCTCAGTACACTGAAGCTTTCTTT; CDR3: CASSPSQYTEAFF
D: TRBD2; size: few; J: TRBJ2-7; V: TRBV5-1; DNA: TGCGCCAGCAGGGTCGGACTAGCGGAGACCTACGAGCAGTACTTC; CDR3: CASRVGLAETYEQYF
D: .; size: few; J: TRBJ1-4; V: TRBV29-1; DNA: TGCAGCGTCCTAACCCGGGACCCCCAACCCAATGAAAAACTGTTTTTT; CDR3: CSVLTRDPQPNEKLFF
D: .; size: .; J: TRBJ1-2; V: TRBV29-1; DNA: TGCAGCGTGCCTGTGGTTGGCTACACCTTC; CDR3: CSVPVVGYTF
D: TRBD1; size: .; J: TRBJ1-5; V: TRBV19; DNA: TGTGCCAGTAGCCAATCTCCGGGACAGGGGGGCAATCAGCCCCAGCATTTT; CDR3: CASSQSPGQGGNQPQHF
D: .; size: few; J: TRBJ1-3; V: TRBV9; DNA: TGTGCCAGCAGCGTAGGATTGACAGGTGGAAACACCATATATTTT; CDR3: CASSVGLTGGNTIYF
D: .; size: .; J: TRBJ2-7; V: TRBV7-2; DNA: TGTGCCAGCAGCTTAAGTGGAGCCCGCTACGAGCAGTACTTC; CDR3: CASSLSGARYEQYF
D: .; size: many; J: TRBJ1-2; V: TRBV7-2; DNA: TGTGCCAGCAGCTTAATGGGGGGGAACTATGGCTACACCTTC; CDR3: CASSLMGGNYGYTF
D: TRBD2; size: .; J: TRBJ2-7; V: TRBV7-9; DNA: TGTGCCAGCAGCTTAAGTAGCGGGGACTCCTACGAGCAGTACTTC; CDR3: CASSLSSGDSYEQYF
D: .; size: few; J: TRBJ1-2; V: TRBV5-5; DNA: TGTGCCAGCAGCTTGGACGGGATCTATGGCTACACCTTC; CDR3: CASSLDGIYGYTF
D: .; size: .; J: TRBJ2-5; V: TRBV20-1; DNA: TGCAGTGCTTCCTCCGGGACCCAGTACTTC; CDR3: CSASSGTQYF
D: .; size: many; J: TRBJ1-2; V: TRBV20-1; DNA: TGCAGTGCTAGTCACGAGCATAACTATGGCTACACCTTC; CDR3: CSASHEHNYGYTF
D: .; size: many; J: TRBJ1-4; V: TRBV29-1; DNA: TGCAGCGCTTACCAAACCGGGAGTGAAAAACTGTTTTTT; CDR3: CSAYQTGSEKLFF
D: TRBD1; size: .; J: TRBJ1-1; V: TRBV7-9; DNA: TGTGCCAGCAGCTTGTTGGCAGGGGGCGCCGCTGAAGCTTTCTTT; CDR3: CASSLLAGGAAEAFF